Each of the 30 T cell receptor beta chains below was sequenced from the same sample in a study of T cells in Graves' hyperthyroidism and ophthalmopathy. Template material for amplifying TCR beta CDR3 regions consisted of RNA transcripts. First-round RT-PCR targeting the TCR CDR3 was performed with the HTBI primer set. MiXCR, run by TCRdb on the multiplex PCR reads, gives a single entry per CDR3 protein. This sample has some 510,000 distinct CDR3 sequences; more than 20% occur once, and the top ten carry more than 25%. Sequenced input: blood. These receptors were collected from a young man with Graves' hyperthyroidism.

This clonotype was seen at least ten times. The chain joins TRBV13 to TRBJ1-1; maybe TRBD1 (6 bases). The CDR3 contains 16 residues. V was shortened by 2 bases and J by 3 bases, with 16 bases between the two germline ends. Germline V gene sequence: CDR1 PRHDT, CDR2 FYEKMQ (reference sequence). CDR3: CASSLRGGRMDTEAFF. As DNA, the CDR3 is TGTGCCAGCAGCTTAAGAGGGGGTAGAATGGACACTGAAGCTTTCTTT.

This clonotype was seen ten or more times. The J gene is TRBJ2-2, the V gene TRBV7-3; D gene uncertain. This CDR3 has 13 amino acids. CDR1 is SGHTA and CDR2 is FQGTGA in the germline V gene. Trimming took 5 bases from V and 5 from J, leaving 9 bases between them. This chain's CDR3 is CASSPSYTGELFF. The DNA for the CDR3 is TGTGCCAGCAGCCCATCCTATACCGGGGAGCTGTTTTTT.

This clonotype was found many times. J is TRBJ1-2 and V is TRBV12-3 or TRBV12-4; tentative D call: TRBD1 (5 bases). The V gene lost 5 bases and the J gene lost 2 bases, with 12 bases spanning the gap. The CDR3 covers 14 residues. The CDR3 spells CASSPARDNYGYTF. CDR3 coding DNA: TGTGCCAGCAGTCCAGCTCGGGACAACTATGGCTACACCTTC.

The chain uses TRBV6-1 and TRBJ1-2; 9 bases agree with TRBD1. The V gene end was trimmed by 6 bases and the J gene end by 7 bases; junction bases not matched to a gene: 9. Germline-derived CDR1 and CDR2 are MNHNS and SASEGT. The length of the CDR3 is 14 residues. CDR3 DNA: TGTGCCAGCAGGTCTACAGGGGGCAACGGTGGCTACACCTTC. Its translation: CASRSTGGNGGYTF.

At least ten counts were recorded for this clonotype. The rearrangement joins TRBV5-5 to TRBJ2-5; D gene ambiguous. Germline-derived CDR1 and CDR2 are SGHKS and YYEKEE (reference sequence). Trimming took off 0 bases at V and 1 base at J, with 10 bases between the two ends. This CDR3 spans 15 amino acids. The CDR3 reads CASSLGAVIQETQYF. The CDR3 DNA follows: TGTGCCAGCAGCTTGGGCGCGGTTATCCAAGAGACCCAGTACTTC.

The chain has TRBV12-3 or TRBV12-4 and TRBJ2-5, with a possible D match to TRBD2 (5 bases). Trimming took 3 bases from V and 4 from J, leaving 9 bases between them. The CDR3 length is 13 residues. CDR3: CASSFQRRETQYF. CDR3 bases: TGTGCCAGCAGTTTCCAGCGGAGAGAGACCCAGTACTTC.

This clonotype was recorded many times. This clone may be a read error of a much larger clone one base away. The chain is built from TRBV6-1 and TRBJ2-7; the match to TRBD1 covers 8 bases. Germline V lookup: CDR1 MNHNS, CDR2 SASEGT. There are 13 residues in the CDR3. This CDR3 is CASTRTGTHEQHF. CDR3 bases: TGTGCCAGCACCCGGACAGGGACCCACGAGCAGCACTTC.

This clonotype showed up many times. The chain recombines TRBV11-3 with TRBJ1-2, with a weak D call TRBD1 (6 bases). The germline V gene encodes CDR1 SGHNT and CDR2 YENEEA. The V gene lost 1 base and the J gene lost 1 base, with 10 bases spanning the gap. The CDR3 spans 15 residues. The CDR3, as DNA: TGTGCCAGCAGCTTAGGGACAGTCTATAACTATGGCTACACCTTC. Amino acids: CASSLGTVYNYGYTF. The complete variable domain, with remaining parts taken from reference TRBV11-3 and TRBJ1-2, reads EAGVVQSPRYKIIEKKQPVAFWCNPISGHNTLYWYLQNLGQGPELLIRYENEEAVDDSQLPKDRFSAERLKGVDSTLKIQPAELGDSAVYLCASSLGTVYNYGYTFGSGTRLTVV.

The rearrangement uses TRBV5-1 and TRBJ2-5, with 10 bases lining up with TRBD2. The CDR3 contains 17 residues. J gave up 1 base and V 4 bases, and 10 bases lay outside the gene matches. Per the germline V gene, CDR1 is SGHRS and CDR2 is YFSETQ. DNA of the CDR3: TGCGCCAGCAGCCCCAAGGTTCTAGCGGGGGTCCAAGAGACCCAGTACTTC. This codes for CASSPKVLAGVQETQYF.

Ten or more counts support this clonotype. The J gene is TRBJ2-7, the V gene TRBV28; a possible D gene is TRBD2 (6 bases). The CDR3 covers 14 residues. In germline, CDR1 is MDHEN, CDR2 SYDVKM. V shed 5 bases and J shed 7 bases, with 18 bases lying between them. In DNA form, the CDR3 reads TGTGCCAGCAGTGGCGGGACCCCGGGCCGGGAGCAGTACTTC. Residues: CASSGGTPGREQYF.

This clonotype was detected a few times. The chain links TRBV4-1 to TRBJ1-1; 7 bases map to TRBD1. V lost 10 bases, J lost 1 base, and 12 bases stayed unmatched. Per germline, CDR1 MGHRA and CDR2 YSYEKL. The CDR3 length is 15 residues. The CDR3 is CATKGTAMGNTEAFF. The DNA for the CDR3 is TGCGCCACCAAAGGGACAGCGATGGGGAACACTGAAGCTTTCTTT.

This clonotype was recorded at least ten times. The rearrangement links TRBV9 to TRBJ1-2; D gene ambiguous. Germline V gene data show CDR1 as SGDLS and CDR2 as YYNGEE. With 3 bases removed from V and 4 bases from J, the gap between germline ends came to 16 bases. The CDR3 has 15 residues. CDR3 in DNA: TGTGCCAGCAGCGCCAATGGTGGAGTCGGCTATGGCTACACCTTC. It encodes CASSANGGVGYGYTF.

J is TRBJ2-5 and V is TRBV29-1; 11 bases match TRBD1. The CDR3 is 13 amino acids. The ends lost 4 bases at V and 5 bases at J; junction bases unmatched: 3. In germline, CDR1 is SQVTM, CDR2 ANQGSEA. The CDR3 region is CSVAGTGGETQYF. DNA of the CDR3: TGCAGCGTTGCCGGGACAGGGGGGGAGACCCAGTACTTC.

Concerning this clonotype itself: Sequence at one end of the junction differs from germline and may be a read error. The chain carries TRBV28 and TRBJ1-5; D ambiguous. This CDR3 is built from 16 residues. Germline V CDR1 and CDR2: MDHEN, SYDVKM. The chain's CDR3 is CASSAKQTSSNQPQHF. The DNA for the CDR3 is TGTGCCAGCAGTGCTAAACAGACCAGTAGCAATCAGCCTCAGCATTTT.

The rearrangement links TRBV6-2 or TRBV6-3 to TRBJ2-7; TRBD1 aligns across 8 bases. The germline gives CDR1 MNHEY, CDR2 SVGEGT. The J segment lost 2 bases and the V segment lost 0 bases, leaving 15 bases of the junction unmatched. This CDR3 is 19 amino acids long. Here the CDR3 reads CASSYSTGTGRPPAYEQYF. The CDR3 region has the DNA TGTGCCAGCAGTTACTCCACGGGGACAGGACGACCTCCTGCCTACGAGCAGTACTTC.

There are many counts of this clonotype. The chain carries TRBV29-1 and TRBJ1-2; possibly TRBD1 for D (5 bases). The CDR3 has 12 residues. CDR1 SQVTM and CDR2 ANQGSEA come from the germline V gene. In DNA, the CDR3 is TGCAGTGCGGAGGGGCAGGGCTATGGCTACACCTTC. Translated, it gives CSAEGQGYGYTF.

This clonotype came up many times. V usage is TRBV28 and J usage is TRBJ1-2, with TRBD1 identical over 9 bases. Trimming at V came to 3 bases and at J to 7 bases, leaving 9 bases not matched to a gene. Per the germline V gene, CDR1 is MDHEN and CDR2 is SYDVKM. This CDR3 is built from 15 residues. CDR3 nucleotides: TGTGCCAGCAGTTTTGTGGACAGGGGCCACCGTGGCTACACCTTC. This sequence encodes CASSFVDRGHRGYTF.

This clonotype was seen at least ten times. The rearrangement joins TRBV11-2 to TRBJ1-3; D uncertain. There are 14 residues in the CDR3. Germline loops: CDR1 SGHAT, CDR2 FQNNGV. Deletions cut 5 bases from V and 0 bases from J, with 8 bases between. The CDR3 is CASSRRYSGNTIYF. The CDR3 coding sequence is TGTGCCAGCAGCCGACGGTACTCTGGAAACACCATATATTTT.

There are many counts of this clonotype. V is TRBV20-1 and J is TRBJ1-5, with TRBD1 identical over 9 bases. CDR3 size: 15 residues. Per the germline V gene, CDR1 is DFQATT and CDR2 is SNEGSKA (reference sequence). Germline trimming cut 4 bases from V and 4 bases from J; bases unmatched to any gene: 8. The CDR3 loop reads CSANRGQGSNQPQHF. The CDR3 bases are TGCAGTGCTAACCGTGGACAGGGGTCGAATCAGCCCCAGCATTTT.

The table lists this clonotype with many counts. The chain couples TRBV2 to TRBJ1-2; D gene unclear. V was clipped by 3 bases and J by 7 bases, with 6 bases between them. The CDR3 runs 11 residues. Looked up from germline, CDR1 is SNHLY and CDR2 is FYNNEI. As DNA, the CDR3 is TGTGCCAGCAGTGATCTCCCTGGCTACACCTTC. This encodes CASSDLPGYTF. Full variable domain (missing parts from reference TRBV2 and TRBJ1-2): EPEVTQTPSHQVTQMGQEVILRCVPISNHLYFYWYRQILGQKVEFLVSFYNNEISEKSEIFDDQFSVERPDGSNFTLKIRSTKLEDSAMYFCASSDLPGYTFGSGTRLTVV.

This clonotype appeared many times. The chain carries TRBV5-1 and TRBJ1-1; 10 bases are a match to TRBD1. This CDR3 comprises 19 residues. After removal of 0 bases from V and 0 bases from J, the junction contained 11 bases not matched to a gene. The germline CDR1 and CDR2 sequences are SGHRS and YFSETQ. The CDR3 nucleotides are TGCGCCAGCAGCTTGGCCCACTCCGGGACAGGGGTCATGAACACTGAAGCTTTCTTT. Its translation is CASSLAHSGTGVMNTEAFF.

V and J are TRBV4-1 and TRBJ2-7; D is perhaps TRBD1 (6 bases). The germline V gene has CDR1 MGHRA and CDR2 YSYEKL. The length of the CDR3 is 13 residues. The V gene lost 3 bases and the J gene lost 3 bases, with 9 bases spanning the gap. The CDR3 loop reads CASSQGHNYEQYF. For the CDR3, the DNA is TGCGCCAGCAGCCAGGGACACAACTACGAGCAGTACTTC.

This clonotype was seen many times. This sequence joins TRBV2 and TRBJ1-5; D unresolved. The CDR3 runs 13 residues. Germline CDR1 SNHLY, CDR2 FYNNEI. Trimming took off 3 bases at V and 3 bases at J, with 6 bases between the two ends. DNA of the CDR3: TGTGCCAGCAGTGAGGAGGTCAATCAGCCCCAGCATTTT. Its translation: CASSEEVNQPQHF.

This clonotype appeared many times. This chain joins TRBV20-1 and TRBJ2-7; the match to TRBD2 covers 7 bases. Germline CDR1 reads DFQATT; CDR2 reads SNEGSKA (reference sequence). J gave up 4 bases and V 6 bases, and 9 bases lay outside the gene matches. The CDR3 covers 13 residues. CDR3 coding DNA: TGCAGTGCAAGAACCGGGACTACATACGAGCAGTACTTC. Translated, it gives CSARTGTTYEQYF.

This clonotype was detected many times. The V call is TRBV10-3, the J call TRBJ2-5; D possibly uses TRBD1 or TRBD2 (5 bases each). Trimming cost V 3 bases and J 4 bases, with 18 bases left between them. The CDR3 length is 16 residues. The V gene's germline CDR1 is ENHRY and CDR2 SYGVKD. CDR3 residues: CAISDVGPPKGETQYF. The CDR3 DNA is TGTGCCATCAGTGACGTGGGACCCCCCAAGGGAGAGACCCAGTACTTC.

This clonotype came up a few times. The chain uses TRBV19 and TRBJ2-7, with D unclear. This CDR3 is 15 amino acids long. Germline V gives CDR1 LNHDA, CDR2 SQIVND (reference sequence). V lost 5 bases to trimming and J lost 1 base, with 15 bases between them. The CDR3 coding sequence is TGTGCCAGTAGTCCGGCCCTACACTGGTCCTACGAGCAGTACTTC. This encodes CASSPALHWSYEQYF.

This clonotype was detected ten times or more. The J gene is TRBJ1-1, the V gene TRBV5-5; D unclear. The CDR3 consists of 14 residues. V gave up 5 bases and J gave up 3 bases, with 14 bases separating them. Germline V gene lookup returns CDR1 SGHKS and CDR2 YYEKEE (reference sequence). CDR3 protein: CASSSTPRDTEAFF. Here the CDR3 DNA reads TGTGCCAGCAGTTCAACGCCACGGGACACTGAAGCTTTCTTT.

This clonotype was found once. The CDR3 region is CSVAPGAGGSSYNEQFF. For the CDR3, the DNA is TGCAGCGTCGCCCCCGGGGCGGGGGGCAGCTCCTACAATGAGCAGTTCTTC. The V and J genes are TRBV29-1 and TRBJ2-1; 8 bases are shared with TRBD2. V gave up 6 bases and J gave up 0 bases; unmatched junction bases: 13. This CDR3 is 17 amino acids long. Per the germline V gene, CDR1 is SQVTM and CDR2 is ANQGSEA.

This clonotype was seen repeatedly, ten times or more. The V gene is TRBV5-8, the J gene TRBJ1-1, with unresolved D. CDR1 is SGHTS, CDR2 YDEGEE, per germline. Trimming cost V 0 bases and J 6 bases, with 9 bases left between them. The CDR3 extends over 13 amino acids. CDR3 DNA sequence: TGTGCCAGCAGCTTGGTAGTAGCCTCTGAAGCTTTCTTT. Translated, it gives CASSLVVASEAFF.

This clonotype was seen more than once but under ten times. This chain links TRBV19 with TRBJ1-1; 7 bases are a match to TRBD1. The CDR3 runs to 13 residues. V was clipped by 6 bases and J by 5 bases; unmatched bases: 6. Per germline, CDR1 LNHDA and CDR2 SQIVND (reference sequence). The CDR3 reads CASRGRGWTEAFF. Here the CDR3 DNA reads TGTGCCAGTAGGGGCAGGGGGTGGACTGAAGCTTTCTTT.